The clone carrying this T cell receptor (beta chain) was seen more than once but under ten times. Original data processing: Amplification from reference gene primers served as the basis for estimated nucleated cell counts. The table came from immunoSEQ multiplex PCR; TCRdb's copy has only in-frame clones and leaves some out. The V and J calls and clone size were taken over from that table, and D and trimming were inferred from the DNA. This table holds some 37,000 clones, over 80% found once. The data originate from a study of blood T cell repertoires in COVID-19. Study background: Samples came from the United States, Italy and Spain, spanning acute and convalescent COVID-19. In each case, the material was cDNA or gDNA derived from T cells, B-cell-depleted T cells, or PBMCs.

Germline CDR1 is LGHNA and CDR2 is YSLEER. The CDR3 is made up of 15 amino acids. The V gene lost 8 bases and the J gene lost 4 bases, with 17 bases spanning the gap. The rearrangement joins TRBV4-3 to TRBJ2-2, with D possibly being TRBD1 (6 bases). The clonotype originates from a woman in her 70s with acute or convalescent COVID-19. The specimen sequenced was peripheral blood. The CDR3 DNA reads as TGCGCCAGCGCTATTGGCACAGGGCTCACCGGGGAGCTGTTTTTT. It codes for CASAIGTGLTGELFF.